This TCR beta chain stems from a study of blood T cells in healthy people across ages. Regarding the study as a whole: Unknown donor CMV status possibly confounded expanded clonotype changes. As age increased, TCR beta diversity per million T cells fell in a roughly linear fashion.

With a J-beta primer mix and a sample-barcoded 5' primer, a second PCR ran roughly 6 to 11 cycles. One entry per CDR3 protein, called by TCRdb with MiXCR from the 5' RACE reads. This sample has around 650,000 distinct CDR3 sequences, with about 32% found just once. This clonotype was seen more than once but under ten times. What it recognizes is unknown. In germline, CDR1 is DFQATT, CDR2 SNEGSKA (reference sequence). The ends lost 3 bases at V and 4 bases at J; junction bases unmatched: 3. The CDR3 is made up of 13 amino acids. The TCR originated in a woman of 80 years or more in good health. Sequenced input: blood. The J gene is TRBJ1-3, the V gene TRBV20-1, with 7 bases that match TRBD1. Written as DNA, the CDR3 is TGCAGTGCTAGGACAGGGCTAGGAAACACCATATATTTT. The encoded protein is CSARTGLGNTIYF.